Below are 13 T cell receptor beta chains sequenced from a single sample in a study of CD4+ T cells in melanoma. Profiling relied on immunoSEQ multiplex PCR, and the TCRdb table lists in-frame clones only, not all of them. The sample has about 6,600 clones; roughly two thirds are singletons. Sequenced: cells from a culture (not recorded whether cultured in vitro). Receptor source: a human donor with melanoma.

This sequence joins TRBV7-8 and TRBJ2-7, with TRBD1 matching 8 bases. With 4 bases clipped from V and 7 bases from J, the junction kept 3 bases outside the gene matches. The germline CDR1 and CDR2 sequences are SGHVS and FQNEAQ. The CDR3 contains 12 residues. CDR3 residues: CASSYGQGEQYF. The CDR3 DNA reads TGTGCCAGCAGCTACGGACAGGGTGAGCAGTACTTC.

The rearrangement links TRBV7-8 to TRBJ1-2; TRBD1 matches at 7 bases. V shed 6 bases, J shed 0 bases, and the junction held 13 bases outside the gene matches. CDR1 is SGHVS and CDR2 is FQNEAQ in the germline V gene. CDR3 length: 17 amino acids. The DNA for the CDR3 is TGTGCCAGCAGACCCAAGCCGGGACAGAGCCCTAACTATGGCTACACCTTC. It is translated as CASRPKPGQSPNYGYTF.

By frequency in the sample, this clone is medium-sized (0.01 to 0.1%). This chain joins TRBV27 and TRBJ2-7, with TRBD2 matching 8 bases. This CDR3 is 16 amino acids long. From germline, CDR1 is MNHEY and CDR2 SMNVEV (reference sequence). V lost 6 bases and J lost 0; bases outside the gene matches: 10. CDR3 nucleotide sequence: TGTGCCAGCAGCCAGGTAGCGGGGTACATCTCCTACGAGCAGTACTTC. Its translation: CASSQVAGYISYEQYF.

This clone occurred a few times. This rearrangement joins TRBV5-1 to TRBJ2-7, with D possibly being TRBD1 (5 bases). Germline CDR1 and CDR2: SGHRS and YFSETQ. This CDR3 region has 14 residues. V dropped 4 bases and J dropped 4 bases, with 15 bases sitting between them. The CDR3 nucleotides read TGCGCCAGCAGCCCCGCAGGGTCCCCTTACGAGCAGTACTTC. This sequence encodes CASSPAGSPYEQYF.

This clone was counted only a few times. The chain uses TRBV19 and TRBJ1-1; possibly TRBD1 for D (6 bases). Trimming took off 9 bases at V and 0 bases at J, with 20 bases between the two ends. The germline gives CDR1 LNHDA, CDR2 SQIVND (reference sequence). This CDR3 has 16 amino acids. As DNA, the CDR3 is TGTGCCAGCCTTCCGGGGGCAGCAAATTTGAACACTGAAGCTTTCTTT. This encodes CASLPGAANLNTEAFF.

CDR3 residues: CASSPGGTEAFF. The CDR3 coding sequence is TGTGCCAGTTCCCCTGGGGGCACTGAAGCTTTCTTT. The chain joins TRBV14 to TRBJ1-1; D is perhaps TRBD1 (5 bases). The CDR3 has 12 residues. CDR1 and CDR2 from the germline V gene are SGHDN and FVKESK. V shed 9 bases and J shed 4 bases, with 12 bases lying between them.

This clone has just one count. The chain joins TRBV3-1 (or the pseudogene TRBV3-2) to TRBJ2-3; perhaps TRBD1 as D (6 bases). Trimming took off 3 bases at V and 2 bases at J, with 12 bases between the two ends. The germline gives CDR1 LGHDT, CDR2 YNNKEL (reference sequence). The length of the CDR3 is 15 residues. The CDR3 region is CASSQAHRVTDTQYF. CDR3 bases: TGTGCCAGCAGCCAGGCCCACAGGGTCACAGATACGCAGTATTTT.

V and J are TRBV5-1 and TRBJ2-7, with 7 bases lining up with TRBD1. The CDR3 runs 14 residues. J was trimmed by 3 bases and V by 4 bases; bases with no gene match: 7. Germline CDR1 is SGHRS and CDR2 is YFSETQ. The chain's CDR3 is CASSHGTEGYEQYF. For the CDR3, the DNA is TGCGCCAGCAGCCACGGGACAGAGGGCTACGAGCAGTACTTC.

As regards this clone: One end of the junction fails to match germline, which may point to a read error. CDR3 loop: CASSLGLLETQYF. The CDR3 coding sequence is TGTGCTAGCAGCTTAGGACTGCTAGAGACCCAGTACTTC. V gene TRBV7-7 combines with J gene TRBJ2-5, with TRBD2 as a possible D gene (5 bases). Germline V gene sequence: CDR1 SSHAT, CDR2 FNYEAQ (reference sequence). The length of the CDR3 is 13 residues.

The chain couples TRBV29-1 to TRBJ2-2; D is possibly TRBD1 (6 bases). The germline V and J ends were trimmed by 7 bases and 7 bases, with 10 bases remaining between them. The CDR3 extends over 11 amino acids. Germline V gene lookup returns CDR1 SQVTM and CDR2 ANQGSEA. CDR3 residues: CSARQVGELFF. CDR3 sequence (DNA): TGCAGCGCTCGACAGGTCGGGGAGCTGTTTTTT.

The chain has TRBV5-4 and TRBJ1-2, with 9 bases identical to TRBD1. The CDR3 runs 14 residues. J lost 7 bases, V lost 2 bases, and 6 bases had no gene match. The V gene's germline CDR1 is SGHNT and CDR2 YYREEE (reference sequence). The CDR3 DNA reads as TGTGCCAGCAGCTTAAGGGACAGGGCCTCTGGCTACACCTTC. Amino acid sequence: CASSLRDRASGYTF.

J is TRBJ2-7 and V is TRBV19; a possible D gene is TRBD1 (6 bases). This CDR3 contains 14 residues. V was trimmed by 1 base and J by 2 bases, leaving 9 bases between them. Germline CDR1 reads LNHDA; CDR2 reads SQIVND (reference sequence). The CDR3 is CASSIGGGPYEQYF. In nucleotides, the CDR3 is TGTGCCAGTAGTATAGGAGGGGGTCCCTACGAGCAGTACTTC.

The V call is TRBV28, the J call TRBJ1-2, with unresolved D. CDR1 MDHEN and CDR2 SYDVKM come from the germline V gene. V gave up 2 bases and J gave up 0 bases, with 16 bases separating them. This CDR3 comprises 17 residues. CDR3 region: CASSLSGTGRANYGYTF. CDR3 sequence (DNA): TGTGCCAGCAGTTTAAGCGGAACCGGAAGAGCTAACTATGGCTACACCTTC.